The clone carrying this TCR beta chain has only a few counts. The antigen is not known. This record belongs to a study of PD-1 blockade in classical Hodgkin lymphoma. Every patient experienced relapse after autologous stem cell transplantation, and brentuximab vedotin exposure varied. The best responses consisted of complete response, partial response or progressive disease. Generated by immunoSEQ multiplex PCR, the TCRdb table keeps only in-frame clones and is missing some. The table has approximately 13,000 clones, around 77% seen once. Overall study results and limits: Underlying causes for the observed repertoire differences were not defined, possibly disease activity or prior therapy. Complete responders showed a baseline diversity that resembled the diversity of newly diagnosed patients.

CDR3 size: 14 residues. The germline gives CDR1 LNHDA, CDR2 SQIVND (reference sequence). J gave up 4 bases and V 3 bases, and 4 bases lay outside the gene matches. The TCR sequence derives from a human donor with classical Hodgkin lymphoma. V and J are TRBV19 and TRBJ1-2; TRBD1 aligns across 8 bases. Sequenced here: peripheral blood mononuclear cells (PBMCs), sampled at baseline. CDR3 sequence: CASSMGQDFYGYTF. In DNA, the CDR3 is TGTGCCAGTAGTATGGGACAGGACTTCTATGGCTACACCTTC.